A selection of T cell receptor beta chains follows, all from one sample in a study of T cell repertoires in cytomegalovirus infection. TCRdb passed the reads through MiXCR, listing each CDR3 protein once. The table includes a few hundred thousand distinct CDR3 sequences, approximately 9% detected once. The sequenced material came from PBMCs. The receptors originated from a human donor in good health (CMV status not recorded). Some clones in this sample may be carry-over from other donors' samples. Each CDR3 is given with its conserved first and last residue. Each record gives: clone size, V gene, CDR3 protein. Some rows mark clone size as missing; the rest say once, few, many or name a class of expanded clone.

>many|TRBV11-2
CASSLLTGSYNEQFF
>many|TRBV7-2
CASSRQGSGRTITGELFF
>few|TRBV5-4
CASSLGDAYNEQFF
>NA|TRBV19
CASSRRGGQTNTEAFF
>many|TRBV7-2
CASSYQSGTGRNGYTF
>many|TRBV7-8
CASSLARRRKEETQYF
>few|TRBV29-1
CSVNSGSTYGEQYF
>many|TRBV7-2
CASSEPGLQETQYF
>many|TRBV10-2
CASSESSGTGYEQYF
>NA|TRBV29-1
CSAQTSGSGTVNEQFF
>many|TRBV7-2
CASSRTANTEAFF
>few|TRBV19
CASRKQHDNQPQHF
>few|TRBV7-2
CASSLGVRGDTQYF
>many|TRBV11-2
CASSLDWSPYNEQFF
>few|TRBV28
CASRGDRGGSYEQYF
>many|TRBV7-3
CASSLSGQGSSGANVLTF
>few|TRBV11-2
CASSLGLSGQGNTEAFF
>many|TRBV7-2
CASSLSFRVGETQYF
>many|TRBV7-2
CASSPGLPTRSHEQYF
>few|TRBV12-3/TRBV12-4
CASSLLLSGRTYEQYF
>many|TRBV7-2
CASSLDRGQETQYF
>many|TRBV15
CATSSRDRGSYGYTF
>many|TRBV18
CASSQVTNQPQHF
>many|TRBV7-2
CASSLVSSGYTF
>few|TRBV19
CASSVTGGHQPQHF
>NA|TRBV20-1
CSARVSDRNQRGYTF
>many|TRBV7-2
CASSAKFPVGPNTGELFF
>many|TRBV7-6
CASSLETVANYGYTF
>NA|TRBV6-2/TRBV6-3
CASSESTGNFFEAFF
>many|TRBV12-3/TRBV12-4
CASTPGPGQLTYNEQFF
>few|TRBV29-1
CSLFPTGTGAIRHYGYTF
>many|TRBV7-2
CASSVMRSGLVYEQYF
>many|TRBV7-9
CASSLDIRNSPLHF
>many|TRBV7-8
CASSRRAQETQYF
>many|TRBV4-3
CASSQDVAGLDTEAFF
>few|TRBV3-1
CASSQDTGRINEKLFF
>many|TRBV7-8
CASSLVLGEGGQPQHF
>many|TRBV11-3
CASSPRDRPEETQYF
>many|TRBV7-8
CASSLGRDRSVYEQYF
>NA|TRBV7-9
CASSSKTGHYGYTF
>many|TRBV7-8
CASNIRAGPAKNTEAFF
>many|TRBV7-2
CASSLRQTWINIQYF
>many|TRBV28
CASVLSGSTDTQYF
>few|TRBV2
CASSEDGTPNQPQHF
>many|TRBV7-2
CASSFQGEWNQPQHF
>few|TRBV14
CASSSHPTSGRWETQYF
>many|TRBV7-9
CASSLHHLAATYEQYF
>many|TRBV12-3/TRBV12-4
CASSLGDRDGTQYF
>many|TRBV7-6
CASSLAEVSLGFGYGYTF
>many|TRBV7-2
CASSLEPNYGYTF
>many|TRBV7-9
CASSSTGSYANEQFF
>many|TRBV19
CATSPLLSALGRDTQYF
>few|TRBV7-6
CASSRQGSTGELFF
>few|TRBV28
CASSRQGGGGGYTF
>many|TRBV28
CASSLGLTSRGYTF
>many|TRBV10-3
CAASQGVEQYF
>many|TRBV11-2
CASSLELGQGSDTQYF
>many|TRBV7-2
CASSSPPPSDEQFF
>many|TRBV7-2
CASSRPSTTSGGGTDTQYF
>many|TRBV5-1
CASSLVGQGLTEEKLFF